The sample holds many counts of the clone carrying this T cell receptor beta chain. V dropped 2 bases and J dropped 6 bases, with 4 bases sitting between them. This CDR3 has 12 amino acids. Germline CDR1 and CDR2: MRHNA and SNTAGT. This sample is part of a study of neurological immune-mediated disorders. In each sequencing run, over 180 million TCR-beta sequences were generated from 15-18 subjects. TCRdb reprocessed the 5' RACE reads via MiXCR and lists one record per CDR3 protein. The data contain approximately 86,000 distinct CDR3 sequences, 2% to 3% of them singletons. The sequenced material came from PBMCs. The origin of this receptor is a woman aged 25 to 39 with multiple sclerosis. The rearrangement links TRBV6-4 to TRBJ2-2; the D is unclear. CDR3 sequence reads: CASSDNAGELFF. The CDR3 DNA follows: TGTGCCAGCAGTGACAACGCCGGGGAGCTGTTTTTT.